These 15 T cell receptor beta chains share one sample of origin, sequenced in a study of blood T cells in healthy people across ages. Primers used in a second PCR of roughly 7 to 11 cycles were a sample-barcoded 5' primer and a J-beta primer mix. A single record per CDR3 protein comes from TCRdb applying MiXCR to the 5' RACE reads. The sample records 540,000 or so distinct CDR3 sequences, 27% being singletons. Sequenced material: blood. The source is a woman in her seventies in good health.

This clonotype was counted once. This rearrangement joins TRBV7-2 to TRBJ2-1; TRBD2 agrees at 11 bases. With 3 bases clipped from V and 6 bases from J, the junction kept 10 bases outside the gene matches. Germline CDR1 and CDR2: SGHTA and FQGNSA. This CDR3 comprises 17 residues. The chain's CDR3 is CASSLVSGRASCNEQFF. Here the CDR3 DNA reads TGTGCCAGCAGCTTGGTTAGCGGGAGGGCAAGCTGCAATGAGCAGTTCTTC.

This clonotype was detected a few times. The chain couples TRBV29-1 to TRBJ1-1, with a possible D match to TRBD1 (5 bases). Trimming removed 4 bases from V and 3 bases from J, with 9 bases in between. The CDR3 covers 12 residues. CDR1 and CDR2 from the germline V gene are SQVTM and ANQGSEA. The CDR3 here is CSVVWGDTEAFF. For the CDR3, the DNA is TGCAGCGTTGTCTGGGGGGACACTGAAGCTTTCTTT.

This clonotype was observed many times. The chain links TRBV7-8 to TRBJ2-3; no clear D gene. The CDR3 loop spans 14 amino acids. The V gene lost 2 bases and the J gene lost 0 bases, with 6 bases spanning the gap. CDR1 and CDR2 (germline): SGHVS, FQNEAQ. This CDR3 reads CASSLLFSTDTQYF. The CDR3 region has the DNA TGTGCCAGCAGCTTACTATTCAGCACAGATACGCAGTATTTT.

This clonotype has a handful of counts. This chain uses TRBV7-9 with TRBJ1-2; D is possibly TRBD1 (5 bases). CDR1 is SEHNR, CDR2 FQNEAQ, per germline (reference sequence). Trimming left V 0 bases short and J 0 bases short, with 8 bases between. The CDR3 sequence is 15 residues long. The CDR3 is CASSLAGGTNYGYTF. The CDR3 nucleotides are TGTGCCAGCAGCTTAGCGGGGGGAACTAACTATGGCTACACCTTC.

This clonotype was seen more than once but under ten times. The V gene is TRBV11-2, the J gene TRBJ2-3; possible D gene TRBD2, 6 bases. Trimming stripped 5 bases from V and 1 base from J, with 13 bases between. The CDR3 is 15 residues long. CDR1 is SGHAT, CDR2 FQNNGV, per germline. The CDR3 spells CASSPKTRRTDTQYF. DNA of the CDR3: TGTGCCAGCAGCCCCAAGACTAGGCGCACAGATACGCAGTATTTT.

This chain joins TRBV7-2 and TRBJ2-4; TRBD2 agrees at 9 bases. The CDR3 has 15 amino acids. With V trimmed by 7 bases and J by 9 bases, 13 bases remained unmatched. Germline loops: CDR1 SGHTA, CDR2 FQGNSA. The CDR3: CASTYPGGAGGIQYF. Here the CDR3 DNA reads TGTGCCAGCACCTATCCCGGGGGAGCGGGAGGCATTCAGTACTTC.

This clonotype turned up a few times. The rearrangement links TRBV12-3 or TRBV12-4 to TRBJ2-1; D is uncertain. The ends were cut back, 7 bases at V and 7 bases at J, with 8 bases in the middle. This CDR3 contains 11 residues. The CDR3 region has the DNA TGTGCCAGCACCTTCAAGAATGAGCAGTTCTTC. This sequence encodes CASTFKNEQFF.

The chain carries TRBV7-2 and TRBJ2-7, with 13 positions matching TRBD2. This CDR3 has 17 amino acids. With V trimmed by 1 base and J by 4 bases, 7 bases remained unmatched. CDR1 is SGHTA, CDR2 FQGNSA, per germline. CDR3 nucleotides: TGTGCCAGCAGCTTAGTACTAGCGGGGGGGCCTGGGTACGAGCAGTACTTC. This sequence encodes CASSLVLAGGPGYEQYF.

This clonotype has more than one count but fewer than ten. This rearrangement joins TRBV6-6 to TRBJ2-5, with TRBD2 identical over 13 bases. With V trimmed by 3 bases and J by 5 bases, 6 bases remained unmatched. The CDR3 loop spans 16 amino acids. The V gene's germline CDR1 is MNHNY and CDR2 SVGAGI (reference sequence). The CDR3 nucleotides are TGTGCCAGCAGTTATCCGGGACTAGCGGGGTTGGAGACCCAGTACTTC. Protein: CASSYPGLAGLETQYF.

The chain recombines TRBV28 with TRBJ2-3; D remains unclear. This CDR3 comprises 12 residues. V lost 1 base, J lost 5 bases, and 4 bases lay in between. The germline V gene has CDR1 MDHEN and CDR2 SYDVKM. CDR3 amino acids: CASSLLVDTQYF. The CDR3 bases are TGTGCCAGCAGTTTATTAGTAGATACGCAGTATTTT.

Only a few counts were recorded for this clonotype. V is TRBV6-1 and J is TRBJ2-1; 10 bases fit TRBD1. The J call may be wrong; the DNA end is better matched by TRBJ2-7. The V gene's germline CDR1 is MNHNS and CDR2 SASEGT. This CDR3 contains 15 residues. In DNA, the CDR3 is TGTGCCAGCAGTGAAGCCCGACAGGGGGCCGGCGAGCAGTACTTC. It is translated as CASSEARQGAGEQYF.

V usage is TRBV7-6 and J usage is TRBJ2-5, with D possibly TRBD1 on 7 matching bases. Germline lookup yields CDR1 SGHVS and CDR2 FNYEAQ. V lost 4 bases, J lost 2 bases, and 11 bases lay in between. The CDR3 has 14 residues. CDR3: CASSWAGQQETQYF. As DNA, the CDR3 is TGTGCCAGCAGCTGGGCGGGACAGCAAGAGACCCAGTACTTC.

Only a few counts were recorded for this clonotype. The CDR3 nucleotides read TGCGCCAGCAGCCAAGCGGGTATGGGACAGGGCCTCTACGAGCAGTACTTC. This sequence encodes CASSQAGMGQGLYEQYF. The gene calls are TRBV4-3 and TRBJ2-7, with TRBD1 matching over 9 bases. V shed 1 base and J 3 bases; nucleotides not matched to a gene: 10. The CDR3 length is 17 residues. Germline V lookup: CDR1 LGHNA, CDR2 YSLEER.

This chain links TRBV7-2 with TRBJ2-3; the match to TRBD2 covers 9 bases. The V segment lost 1 base and the J segment 2 bases; nucleotides outside the gene matches: 4. Per germline, CDR1 SGHTA and CDR2 FQGNSA. The CDR3 consists of 16 residues. The DNA for the CDR3 is TGTACCAGCAGCTTAGATTTAGCGGGGGTCACAGATACGCAGTATTTT. Its protein product is CTSSLDLAGVTDTQYF.

The chain employs TRBV6-6 and TRBJ1-3, with 7 nucleotides matching TRBD1. Germline-derived CDR1 and CDR2 are MNHNY and SVGAGI (reference sequence). The CDR3 is made up of 15 amino acids. Trimming took 6 bases from V and 6 from J; bases not matched to a gene: 11. The CDR3 is CASSPPGQRKNTIYF. DNA of the CDR3: TGTGCCAGCAGCCCGCCGGGACAGCGAAAAAACACCATATATTTT.